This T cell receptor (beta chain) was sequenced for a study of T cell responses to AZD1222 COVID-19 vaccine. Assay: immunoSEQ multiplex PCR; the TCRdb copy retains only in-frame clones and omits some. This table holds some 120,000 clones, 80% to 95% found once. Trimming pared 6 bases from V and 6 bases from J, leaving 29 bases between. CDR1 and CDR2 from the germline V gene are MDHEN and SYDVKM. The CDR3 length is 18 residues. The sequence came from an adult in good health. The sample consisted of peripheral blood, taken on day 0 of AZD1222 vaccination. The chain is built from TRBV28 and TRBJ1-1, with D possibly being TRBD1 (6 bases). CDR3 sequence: CASSQPGHPKNLGPEAFF. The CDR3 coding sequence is TGTGCCAGCAGCCAACCGGGACACCCAAAAAACCTGGGGCCTGAAGCTTTCTTT.